This TCR beta chain appears in the sequencing data of a study of long-term antiretroviral therapy in people with HIV. Study-wide findings and caveats: Blood specimens, gathered between about 2003 and 2018, were possibly obtained under older ART regimens. Pre-ART expanded clones dominated the repertoire at every time point.

A remark on this clone: Its antigen is unidentified.

Post-ART PBMC samples numbered at least two per donor, and pre-ART ones at least one. Survey-level immunoSEQ v3.0 assays were run. Produced via immunoSEQ multiplex PCR; TCRdb's table is partial and in-frame only. The repertoire holds 25,000 to 30,000 clones, with around 90% as singletons. The CDR3 totals 14 residues. V shed 4 bases, J shed 2 bases, and the junction held 1 base outside the gene matches. CDR1 and CDR2 (germline): MNHEY, SMNVEV (reference sequence). The source was unsorted PBMCs, collected 1.8 years after starting antiretroviral therapy. The chain links TRBV27 to TRBJ1-2; 10 nucleotides align to TRBD1. The receptor comes from a woman between 18 and 30 years old with HIV. The CDR3 loop reads CASSSTGGNYGYTF. In DNA, the CDR3 is TGTGCCAGCAGTTCGACAGGGGGCAACTATGGCTACACCTTC.